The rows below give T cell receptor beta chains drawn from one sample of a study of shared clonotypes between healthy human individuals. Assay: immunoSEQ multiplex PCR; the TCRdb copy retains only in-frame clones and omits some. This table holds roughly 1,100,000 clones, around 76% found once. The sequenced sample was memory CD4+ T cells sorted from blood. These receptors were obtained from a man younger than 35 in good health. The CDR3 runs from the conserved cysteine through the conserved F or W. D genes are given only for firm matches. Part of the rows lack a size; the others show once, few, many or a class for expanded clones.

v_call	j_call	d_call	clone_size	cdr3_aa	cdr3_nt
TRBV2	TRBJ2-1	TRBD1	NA	CASSRTGYNEQFF	TGTGCCAGCAGTCGGACAGGGTACAATGAGCAGTTCTTC
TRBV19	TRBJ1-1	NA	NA	CASSPQGGRTEAFF	TGTGCCAGTAGCCCACAGGGTGGGAGAACTGAAGCTTTCTTT
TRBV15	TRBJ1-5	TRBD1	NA	CATSRDGSGQGGNQPQHF	TGTGCCACCAGCAGAGATGGTTCGGGACAGGGTGGCAATCAGCCCCAGCATTTT
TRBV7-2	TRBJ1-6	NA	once	CASSGTGKRNSPLHF	TGTGCCAGCAGCGGCACGGGTAAGCGCAATTCACCCCTCCACTTT
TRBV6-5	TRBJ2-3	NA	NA	CASSHGQSSTDTQYF	TGTGCCAGCAGTCATGGACAGTCTAGCACAGATACGCAGTATTTT
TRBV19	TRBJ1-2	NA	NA	CASSIRENYGYTF	TGTGCCAGTAGTATCCGGGAGAACTATGGCTACACCTTC
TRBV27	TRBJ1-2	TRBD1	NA	CASSPRDRPTHGYTF	TGTGCCAGCAGTCCCCGGGACAGGCCCACTCATGGCTACACCTTC
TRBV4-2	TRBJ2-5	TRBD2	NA	CASSQTGSGGIQETQYF	TGTGCCAGCAGCCAGACGGGAAGCGGGGGTATTCAAGAGACCCAGTACTTC
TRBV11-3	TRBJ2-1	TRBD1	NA	CASSSPGDRGNEQFF	TGTGCCAGCAGCTCCCCCGGGGACAGGGGGAATGAGCAGTTCTTC
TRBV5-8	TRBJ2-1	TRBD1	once	CASRRTGNEQFF	TGTGCCAGCAGAAGGACAGGGAATGAGCAGTTCTTC
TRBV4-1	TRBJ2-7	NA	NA	CASSQTRGYKYEQYF	TGCGCCAGCAGCCAGACCCGGGGCTACAAATACGAGCAGTACTTC
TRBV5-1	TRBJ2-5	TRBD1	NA	CASSGGTGGGETQYF	TGCGCCAGCAGCGGGGGGACAGGCGGCGGGGAGACCCAGTACTTC
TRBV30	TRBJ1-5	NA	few	CAWSESGLGGNQPQHF	TGTGCCTGGAGTGAATCCGGACTGGGGGGCAATCAGCCCCAGCATTTT
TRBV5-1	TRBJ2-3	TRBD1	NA	CASSTGTGDNTDTQYF	TGCGCCAGCAGCACCGGGACAGGGGATAACACAGATACGCAGTATTTT
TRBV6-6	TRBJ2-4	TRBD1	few	CASTEDRGRNIQYF	TGTGCCAGCACCGAAGACAGGGGGCGAAACATTCAGTACTTC
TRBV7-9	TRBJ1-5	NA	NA	CASSSVSGDQPQHF	TGTGCCAGCAGCTCCGTAAGCGGGGATCAGCCCCAGCATTTT
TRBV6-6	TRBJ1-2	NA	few	CASSYGAGAVGYTF	TGTGCCAGCAGTTACGGGGCAGGGGCGGTTGGCTACACCTTC
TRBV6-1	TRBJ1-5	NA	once	CASTEVRVRNQPQHF	TGTGCCAGCACCGAGGTCAGGGTACGCAATCAGCCCCAGCATTTT
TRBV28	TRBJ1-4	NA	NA	CASRRGATEKLFF	TGTGCCAGCAGGAGGGGAGCGACTGAAAAACTGTTTTTT
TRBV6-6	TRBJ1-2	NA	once	CASSTRHDYGYTF	TGTGCCAGCAGTACCAGGCATGACTATGGCTACACCTTC